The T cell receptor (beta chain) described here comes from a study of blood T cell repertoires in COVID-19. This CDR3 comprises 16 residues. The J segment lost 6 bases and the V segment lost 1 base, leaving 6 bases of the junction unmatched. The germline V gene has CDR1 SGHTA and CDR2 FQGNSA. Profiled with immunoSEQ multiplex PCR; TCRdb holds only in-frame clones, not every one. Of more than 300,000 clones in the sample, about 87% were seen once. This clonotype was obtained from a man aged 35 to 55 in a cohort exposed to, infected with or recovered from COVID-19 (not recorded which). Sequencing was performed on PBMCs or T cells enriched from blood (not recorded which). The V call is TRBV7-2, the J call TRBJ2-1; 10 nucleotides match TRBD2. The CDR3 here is CASSLVILAGFNEQFF. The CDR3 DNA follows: TGTGCCAGCAGCTTAGTCATACTAGCGGGGTTCAATGAGCAGTTCTTC.